These 22 T cell receptor beta chains were all obtained from the same sample, sequenced in a study of blood T cell repertoires in COVID-19. The table came from immunoSEQ multiplex PCR; TCRdb's copy has only in-frame clones and leaves some out. The sample has 45,000 to 60,000 clones, 70% to 90% seen once; the top ten hold 10% to 15%. Specimen: peripheral blood. The receptor source for this set is a man in his sixties or seventies with active COVID-19.

The V call is TRBV6-2 or TRBV6-3, the J call TRBJ2-7; no firm D call. Germline CDR1 reads MNHEY; CDR2 reads SVGEGT. CDR3 length: 14 amino acids. V was cut by 4 bases and J by 0 bases, with 10 bases left in between. The CDR3 nucleotides are TGTGCCAGCAGTTCGAGCCTAGGCTCCTACGAGCAGTACTTC. Residues: CASSSSLGSYEQYF.

This clone is categorized as medium-sized (0.01 to 0.1%). The genes are TRBV3-1 (or the pseudogene TRBV3-2) and TRBJ2-2, with D possibly being TRBD2 (6 bases). The CDR3 has 17 residues. The germline V and J ends were trimmed by 0 bases and 1 base, with 12 bases remaining between them. Germline V gene lookup returns CDR1 LGHDT and CDR2 YNNKEL (reference sequence). The CDR3 region has the DNA TGTGCCAGCAGCCAAGATTGGGACTCGATGAACACCGGGGAGCTGTTTTTT. This translates into CASSQDWDSMNTGELFF.

The chain uses TRBV10-3 and TRBJ2-1, with 9 bases identical to TRBD1. This CDR3 contains 15 residues. Germline V gene lookup returns CDR1 ENHRY and CDR2 SYGVKD. V dropped 6 bases and J dropped 7; count of bases not matched to a gene: 10. The CDR3 protein is CAISPDRGVWNEQFF. In nucleotides, the CDR3 is TGTGCCATCAGCCCTGACAGGGGGGTTTGGAATGAGCAGTTCTTC.

The rearrangement joins TRBV5-4 to TRBJ1-1; D is uncertain. The CDR3 consists of 14 residues. From germline, CDR1 is SGHNT and CDR2 YYREEE (reference sequence). The ends were cut back, 0 bases at V and 1 base at J, with 7 bases in the middle. CDR3 in amino acids: CASSLVAGNTEAFF. CDR3 bases: TGTGCCAGCAGCTTGGTCGCGGGGAACACTGAAGCTTTCTTT.

The chain links TRBV19 to TRBJ1-6, with D perhaps TRBD1 (5 bases). V was cut by 6 bases and J by 10 bases, with 22 bases left in between. The CDR3 extends over 16 amino acids. Germline assignment: CDR1 LNHDA and CDR2 SQIVND (reference sequence). The CDR3 DNA is TGTGCCAGTAGGAAGCGCGGGGTCGGGGGTCGCTCACCCCTCCACTTT. Protein sequence: CASRKRGVGGRSPLHF.

The chain has TRBV12-3 or TRBV12-4 and TRBJ1-5; the D is unclear. Trimming pared 10 bases from V and 6 bases from J, leaving 16 bases between. The CDR3 has 13 amino acids. The CDR3 sequence is CAIKEGRGQPQHF. CDR3 sequence (DNA): TGTGCCATCAAAGAAGGACGGGGTCAGCCCCAGCATTTT.

V gene TRBV2 combines with J gene TRBJ2-7; the match to TRBD2 covers 10 bases. The germline CDR1 and CDR2 sequences are SNHLY and FYNNEI. With 7 bases clipped from V and 0 bases from J, the junction kept 15 bases outside the gene matches. This CDR3 contains 18 residues. Here the CDR3 DNA reads TGTGCCAGCACCCAGGGAATAGCGGGGGGCCCGAGCTCCTACGAGCAGTACTTC. Its translation is CASTQGIAGGPSSYEQYF.

This chain links TRBV7-8 with TRBJ2-7; 10 positions match TRBD1. This CDR3 has 16 amino acids. Trimming cost V 1 base and J 5 bases; bases outside gene matches: 8. The V gene's germline CDR1 is SGHVS and CDR2 FQNEAQ. The CDR3 region is CASSLVRGQGDNEQYF. As DNA, the CDR3 is TGTGCCAGCAGCTTAGTTCGCGGACAGGGGGACAACGAGCAGTACTTC.

This chain uses TRBV5-4 with TRBJ1-2; 7 bases align to TRBD1. The CDR3 is 13 amino acids. Germline V gene sequence: CDR1 SGHNT, CDR2 YYREEE (reference sequence). V trimming: 5 bases; J trimming: 8 bases; junction bases outside the gene matches: 9. The CDR3: CASSPTGEGGYTF. The CDR3 DNA is TGTGCCAGCAGTCCCACAGGGGAAGGGGGCTACACCTTC.

The V call is TRBV7-2, the J call TRBJ2-3; TRBD2 matches at 7 bases. Losses at the gene ends were 5 bases for V and 0 bases for J; bases not matched to a gene: 17. The CDR3 spans 19 residues. From germline, CDR1 is SGHTA and CDR2 FQGNSA. The CDR3: CASSPRWGSGPSSTDTQYF. The CDR3 bases are TGTGCCAGCAGCCCCCGATGGGGTAGCGGGCCTTCTAGCACAGATACGCAGTATTTT.

Remarks on this clone: Other DNA sequences in this specimen translate into the identical CDR3. The CDR3 bases are TGCGCCAGCAGCTTGGGACAGGACACCGGGGAGCTGTTTTTT. Residues: CASSLGQDTGELFF. This rearrangement joins TRBV5-1 to TRBJ2-2; possible D gene TRBD1, 6 bases. The V gene lost 0 bases and the J gene lost 3 bases, with 6 bases spanning the gap. The V gene's germline CDR1 is SGHRS and CDR2 YFSETQ. This CDR3 is built from 14 residues.

The V gene is TRBV6-2 or TRBV6-3, the J gene TRBJ1-2; 7 bases agree with TRBD1. The CDR3 is 14 amino acids. Germline V CDR1 and CDR2: MNHEY, SVGEGT. J gave up 6 bases and V 5 bases, and 9 bases lay outside the gene matches. CDR3 sequence (DNA): TGTGCCAGCAGTGACAGGGTAGATTGGAATGGCTACACCTTC. Amino acid sequence: CASSDRVDWNGYTF.

The chain recombines TRBV3-1 (or the pseudogene TRBV3-2) with TRBJ2-3, with 15 nucleotides matching TRBD2. The CDR3 has 16 residues. Germline V gene lookup returns CDR1 LGHDT and CDR2 YNNKEL (reference sequence). V was pared by 4 bases and J by 8 bases, with 7 bases of the junction left unmatched. Written as DNA, the CDR3 is TGTGCCAGCAGCCGATGGACTAGCGGGGGGGGAGGTACGCAGTATTTT. The encoded protein is CASSRWTSGGGGTQYF.

The J gene is TRBJ2-7, the V gene TRBV28; 7 bases fit TRBD2. The CDR3 covers 14 residues. V lost 8 bases and J lost 3; bases outside the gene matches: 10. Per the germline V gene, CDR1 is MDHEN and CDR2 is SYDVKM. CDR3 amino acids: CASGGVTSIYEQYF. CDR3 bases: TGTGCCAGCGGGGGGGTCACATCGATCTACGAGCAGTACTTC. The whole variable domain, filled in from reference TRBV28 and TRBJ2-7, reads DVKVTQSSRYLVKRTGEKVFLECVQDMDHENMFWYRQDPGLGLRLIYFSYDVKMKEKGDIPEGYSVSREKKERFSLILESASTNQTSMYLCASGGVTSIYEQYFGPGTRLTVT.

This clone is a singleton in its sample. The chain joins TRBV5-1 to TRBJ1-1, with 10 bases lining up with TRBD1. J lost 4 bases, V lost 3 bases, and 3 bases had no gene match. This CDR3 spans 14 amino acids. Looked up from germline, CDR1 is SGHRS and CDR2 is YFSETQ. The CDR3 DNA follows: TGCGCCAGCAGCTCCGGGACAGGGGCCACTGAAGCTTTCTTT. It is translated as CASSSGTGATEAFF.

The chain couples TRBV5-1 to TRBJ2-1; TRBD2 matches 7 bases. Germline lookup yields CDR1 SGHRS and CDR2 YFSETQ. V lost 2 bases, J lost 9 bases, and 14 bases stayed unmatched. The CDR3 totals 16 residues. Here the CDR3 DNA reads TGCGCCAGCAGCTTCACTAGCGCGGCAACCCCCAGTGAGCAGTTCTTC. It is translated as CASSFTSAATPSEQFF. The complete variable domain, with remaining parts taken from reference TRBV5-1 and TRBJ2-1, reads KAGVTQTPRYLIKTRGQQVTLSCSPISGHRSVSWYQQTPGQGLQFLFEYFSETQRNKGNFPGRFSGRQFSNSRSEMNVSTLELGDSALYLCASSFTSAATPSEQFFGPGTRLTVL.

The chain has TRBV4-2 and TRBJ1-2; 7 positions agree with TRBD1. V dropped 3 bases and J dropped 2; count of bases not matched to a gene: 0. Germline-derived CDR1 and CDR2 are LGHNA and YNFKEQ. This CDR3 is built from 13 residues. CDR3 loop: CASSQGQNYGYTF. CDR3 bases: TGTGCCAGCAGCCAGGGACAGAACTATGGCTACACCTTC.

The chain has TRBV7-9 and TRBJ2-7, with 9 bases lining up with TRBD1. The germline V gene encodes CDR1 SEHNR and CDR2 FQNEAQ (reference sequence). The CDR3 runs 16 residues. J gave up 0 bases and V 4 bases, and 7 bases lay outside the gene matches. The CDR3 region is CASSSPPGQGSYEQYF. The DNA of the CDR3 is TGTGCCAGCAGCTCGCCACCGGGACAGGGCTCCTACGAGCAGTACTTC.

This sequence joins TRBV9 and TRBJ2-2; TRBD2 aligns across 8 bases. The CDR3 loop spans 16 amino acids. Germline V gene sequence: CDR1 SGDLS, CDR2 YYNGEE. Trimming at V came to 4 bases and at J to 5 bases, leaving 10 bases not matched to a gene. CDR3 residues: CASSPREGLGTGELFF. The DNA for the CDR3 is TGTGCCAGCAGCCCCCGGGAGGGTCTAGGTACCGGGGAGCTGTTTTTT.

The V gene is TRBV19, the J gene TRBJ1-6, with a possible D match to TRBD1 (6 bases). This CDR3 has 15 amino acids. Per germline, CDR1 LNHDA and CDR2 SQIVND (reference sequence). V lost 4 bases and J 5 bases, leaving 12 bases between the germline ends. The CDR3: CASSTGVAHNSPLHF. DNA for the CDR3: TGTGCCAGTAGTACAGGGGTCGCGCATAATTCACCCCTCCACTTT.

The chain combines TRBV27 with TRBJ2-3, with TRBD1 matching over 7 bases. J gave up 6 bases and V 6 bases, and 9 bases lay outside the gene matches. Per germline, CDR1 MNHEY and CDR2 SMNVEV (reference sequence). This CDR3 contains 14 residues. CDR3 residues: CASSRTGLVDTQYF. The CDR3 DNA reads as TGTGCCAGCAGCCGGACAGGACTTGTGGATACGCAGTATTTT.

This chain joins TRBV5-1 and TRBJ2-7, with 7 bases fitting TRBD1. The length of the CDR3 is 12 residues. V trimming: 6 bases; J trimming: 0 bases; junction bases outside the gene matches: 0. Germline CDR1 reads SGHRS; CDR2 reads YFSETQ. This CDR3 is CASTGGSYEQYF. DNA of the CDR3: TGCGCCAGCACAGGGGGCTCCTACGAGCAGTACTTC.